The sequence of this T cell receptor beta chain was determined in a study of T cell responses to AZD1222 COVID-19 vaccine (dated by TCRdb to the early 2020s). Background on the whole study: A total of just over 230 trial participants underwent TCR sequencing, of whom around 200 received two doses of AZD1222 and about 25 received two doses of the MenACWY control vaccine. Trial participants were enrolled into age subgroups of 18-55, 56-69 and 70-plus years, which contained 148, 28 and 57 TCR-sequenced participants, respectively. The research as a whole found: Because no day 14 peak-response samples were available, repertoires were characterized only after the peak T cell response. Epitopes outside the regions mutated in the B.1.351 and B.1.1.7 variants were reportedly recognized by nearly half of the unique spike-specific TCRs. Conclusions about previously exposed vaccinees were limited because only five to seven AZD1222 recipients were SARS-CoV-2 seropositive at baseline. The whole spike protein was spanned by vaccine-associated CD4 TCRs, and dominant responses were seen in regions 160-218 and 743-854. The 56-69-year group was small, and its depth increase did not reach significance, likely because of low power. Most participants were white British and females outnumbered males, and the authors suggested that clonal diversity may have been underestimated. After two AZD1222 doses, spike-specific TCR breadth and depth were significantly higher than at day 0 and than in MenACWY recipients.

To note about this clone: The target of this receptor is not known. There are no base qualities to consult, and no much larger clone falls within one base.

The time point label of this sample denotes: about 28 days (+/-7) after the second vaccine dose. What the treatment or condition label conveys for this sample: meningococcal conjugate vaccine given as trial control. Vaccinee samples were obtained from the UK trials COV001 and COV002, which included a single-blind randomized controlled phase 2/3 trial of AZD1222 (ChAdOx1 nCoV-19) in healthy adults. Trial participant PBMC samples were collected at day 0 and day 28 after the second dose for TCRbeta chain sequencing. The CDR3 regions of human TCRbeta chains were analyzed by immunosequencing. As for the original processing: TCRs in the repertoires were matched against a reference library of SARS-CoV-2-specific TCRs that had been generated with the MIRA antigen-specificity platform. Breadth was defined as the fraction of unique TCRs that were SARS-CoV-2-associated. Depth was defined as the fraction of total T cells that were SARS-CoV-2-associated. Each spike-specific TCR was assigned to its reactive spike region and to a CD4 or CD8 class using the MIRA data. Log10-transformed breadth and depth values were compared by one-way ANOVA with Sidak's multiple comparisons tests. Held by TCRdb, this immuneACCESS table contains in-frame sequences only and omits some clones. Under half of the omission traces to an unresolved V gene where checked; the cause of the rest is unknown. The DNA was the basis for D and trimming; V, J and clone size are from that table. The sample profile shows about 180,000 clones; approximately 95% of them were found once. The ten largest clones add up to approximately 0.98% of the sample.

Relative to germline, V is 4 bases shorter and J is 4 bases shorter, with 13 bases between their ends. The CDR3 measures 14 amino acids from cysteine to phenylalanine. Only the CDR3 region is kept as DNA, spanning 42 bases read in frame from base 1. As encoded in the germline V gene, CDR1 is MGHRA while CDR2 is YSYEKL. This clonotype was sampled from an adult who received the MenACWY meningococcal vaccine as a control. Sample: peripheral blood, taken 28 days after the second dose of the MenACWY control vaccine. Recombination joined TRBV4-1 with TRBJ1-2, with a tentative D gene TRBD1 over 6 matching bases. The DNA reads TGCGCCAGCAGCCCGAGGACAGCAGGCTATGGCTACACCTTC. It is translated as CASSPRTAGYGYTF.